These 13 T cell receptor beta chains were all obtained from the same sample, sequenced in a study of tumor-infiltrating lymphocytes in localized non-small cell lung cancer. Only in-frame clones appear in the TCRdb table, and some are missing; sequencing was by immunoSEQ multiplex PCR. The table includes about 6,400 clones, roughly 70% detected once. The sample was lung tumor tissue. These receptor sequences come from a human donor with non-small cell lung cancer.

V gene TRBV5-4 combines with J gene TRBJ1-1; D is unresolved. There are 12 residues in the CDR3. The V end was cut by 7 bases, the J end by 4 bases, with 11 bases between. Germline V gene sequence: CDR1 SGHNT, CDR2 YYREEE (reference sequence). CDR3 protein: CASASIGTEAFF. CDR3 nucleotide sequence: TGTGCCAGCGCCTCGATCGGCACTGAAGCTTTCTTT.

The chain recombines TRBV7-2 with TRBJ1-4; the D is unclear. V was pared by 1 base and J by 8 bases, with 17 bases between. Per germline, CDR1 SGHTA and CDR2 FQGNSA. The CDR3 totals 16 residues. CDR3 bases: TGTGCCAGCAGCTTAGTAAGCGGCAGGCTAGGGGAAAAACTGTTTTTT. This gives the protein CASSLVSGRLGEKLFF.

V usage is TRBV11-2 and J usage is TRBJ2-5, with D possibly being TRBD2 (6 bases). The germline V and J ends were trimmed by 7 bases and 5 bases, with 23 bases remaining between them. Germline lookup yields CDR1 SGHAT and CDR2 FQNNGV. The CDR3 is 16 residues long. CDR3 nucleotide sequence: TGTGCCAGCACCCTAGTGGCGGGGTCCTTAGGGGAGACCCAGTACTTC. Translation: CASTLVAGSLGETQYF.

The table lists this clone with a few counts. The gene calls are TRBV9 and TRBJ1-3, with 8 bases fitting TRBD1. The germline gives CDR1 SGDLS, CDR2 YYNGEE. This CDR3 spans 16 amino acids. The ends lost 4 bases at V and 4 bases at J; junction bases unmatched: 10. CDR3 in amino acids: CASSYTGTGAGNTIYF. CDR3 DNA sequence: TGTGCCAGCAGCTACACCGGGACAGGTGCAGGAAACACCATATATTTT.

V gene TRBV7-2 combines with J gene TRBJ2-3; TRBD2 matches at 13 bases. This CDR3 has 14 amino acids. In germline, CDR1 is SGHTA, CDR2 FQGNSA. The trim removed 6 bases at V and 4 bases at J, leaving 1 base unmatched. CDR3 loop: CASRLAGGPDTQYF. In DNA form, the CDR3 reads TGTGCCAGCAGACTAGCGGGAGGGCCAGATACGCAGTATTTT.

This clone was observed a handful of times. In DNA, the CDR3 is TGCGCCAGCAGCCCATCCCAGGGTTTACAGCCCCAGCATTTT. This encodes CASSPSQGLQPQHF. The chain carries TRBV4-3 and TRBJ1-5; a weak D match, TRBD1 (5 bases). CDR3 size: 14 residues. Germline V gives CDR1 LGHNA, CDR2 YSLEER. V was shortened by 4 bases and J by 7 bases, with 14 bases between the two germline ends.

The genes are TRBV7-9 and TRBJ2-5; tentative D call: TRBD1 (6 bases). The CDR3 contains 13 residues. Per the germline V gene, CDR1 is SEHNR and CDR2 is FQNEAQ (reference sequence). Trimming removed 3 bases from V and 5 bases from J, with 10 bases in between. The CDR3, as DNA: TGTGCCAGCAGCTTTGGGCAGGGGGAGACCCAGTACTTC. It specifies CASSFGQGETQYF.

The CDR3 loop reads CASSLRRLAIYNEQFF. The CDR3, as DNA: TGTGCCAGCAGCCTCCGGCGACTAGCGATCTACAATGAGCAGTTCTTC. The rearrangement uses TRBV7-8 and TRBJ2-1, with 8 bases fitting TRBD2. CDR1 is SGHVS, CDR2 FQNEAQ, per germline. V dropped 5 bases and J dropped 3; count of bases not matched to a gene: 9. This CDR3 is 16 amino acids long.

This chain uses TRBV6-5 with TRBJ2-1; D may be TRBD1 (6 bases). In germline, CDR1 is MNHEY, CDR2 SVGAGI. The CDR3 totals 11 residues. Trimming left V 5 bases short and J 10 bases short, with 9 bases between. The CDR3 bases are TGTGCCAGCAGTCAAGGACAGGAGCAGTTCTTC. Protein sequence: CASSQGQEQFF.

This chain uses TRBV4-1 with TRBJ1-2; D remains unclear. V lost 1 base, J lost 8 bases, and 17 bases lay in between. The germline V gene encodes CDR1 MGHRA and CDR2 YSYEKL. This CDR3 has 15 amino acids. CDR3 amino acids: CASSQVDVLMGGYTF. The CDR3 DNA reads as TGCGCCAGCAGCCAAGTAGACGTGCTAATGGGGGGCTACACCTTC.

The V gene is TRBV6-6, the J gene TRBJ2-5; D not resolved. This CDR3 comprises 13 residues. Germline lookup yields CDR1 MNHNY and CDR2 SVGAGI (reference sequence). Trimming took off 4 bases at V and 5 bases at J, with 11 bases between the two ends. DNA of the CDR3: TGTGCCAGCAGTTGCCGCTTGGGGGAGACCCAGTACTTC. Its translation: CASSCRLGETQYF.

The chain is built from TRBV9 and TRBJ2-6; 9 positions agree with TRBD1. V dropped 3 bases and J dropped 1; count of bases not matched to a gene: 14. Germline loops: CDR1 SGDLS, CDR2 YYNGEE. CDR3 size: 20 residues. The CDR3 DNA reads as TGTGCCAGCAGCGGACAAGGGTCCGGGGACAGGGTGTCTGGGGCCAACGTCCTGACTTTC. This gives the protein CASSGQGSGDRVSGANVLTF.

V usage is TRBV7-9 and J usage is TRBJ2-2, with D possibly being TRBD1 or TRBD2 (5 bases each). Germline-derived CDR1 and CDR2 are SEHNR and FQNEAQ (reference sequence). V was shortened by 0 bases and J by 2 bases, with 7 bases between the two germline ends. The CDR3 is 15 amino acids. CDR3 loop: CASSLAGVNTGELFF. The CDR3 nucleotides are TGTGCCAGCAGCTTAGCGGGGGTCAACACCGGGGAGCTGTTTTTT.